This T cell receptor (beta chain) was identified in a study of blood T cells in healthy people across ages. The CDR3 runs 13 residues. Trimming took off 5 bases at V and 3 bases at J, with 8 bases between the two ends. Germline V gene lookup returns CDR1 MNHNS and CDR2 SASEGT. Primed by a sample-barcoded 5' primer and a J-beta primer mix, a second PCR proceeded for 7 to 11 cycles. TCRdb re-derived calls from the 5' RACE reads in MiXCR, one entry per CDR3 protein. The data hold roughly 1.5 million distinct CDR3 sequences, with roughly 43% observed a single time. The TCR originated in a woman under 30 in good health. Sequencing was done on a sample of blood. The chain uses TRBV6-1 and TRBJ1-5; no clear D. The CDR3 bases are TGTGCCAGCAGTCCTCGGCACAATCAGCCCCAGCATTTT. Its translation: CASSPRHNQPQHF.